The clone carrying this T cell receptor beta chain was seen more than once but under ten times. These data belong to a study of cytomegalovirus exposure and HLA in healthy donors. A multiplex PCR was run with 60 Vbeta primers and 13 Jbeta primers. Libraries were prepared by immunoSEQ multiplex PCR; TCRdb keeps only in-frame clonotypes and omits some of them. The profile shows 150,000 to 190,000 clones, around 79% of them singletons. Germline CDR1 and CDR2: SGHTS and YDEGEE. V lost 4 bases, J lost 5 bases, and 9 bases stayed unmatched. The CDR3 has 15 residues. V and J are TRBV5-8 and TRBJ1-5; TRBD1 agrees at 7 bases. The receptor's source is a man aged 18 to 29 in good health and CMV-seronegative. Sequenced material: PBMCs. The CDR3 sequence is CASSPGQVLDQPQHF. The CDR3 DNA follows: TGTGCCAGCAGCCCTGGACAGGTCCTCGATCAGCCCCAGCATTTT.